A selection of T cell receptor beta chains follows, all from one sample in a study of a mutant IDH1 vaccine in newly diagnosed glioma. Their cognate antigens are unknown. Some clones are missing from TCRdb's copy, which holds only in-frame ones; the method was immunoSEQ multiplex PCR. Seen here are tens of thousands of clones, around three quarters observed once, and the top ten hold roughly 5.3%. The material was PBMCs, obtained from a glioma patient whose treatment included an IDH1 peptide vaccine. The receptors come from a man aged 50 to 60 with glioma. Both conserved end residues are part of each CDR3. Each record gives: D gene, V gene, clone size, J gene, CDR3 DNA, CDR3 protein. D genes are given only for firm matches. Expanded clones get a size class; other rows say once, few or many, or leave the size out.

d_call: TRBD1; v_call: TRBV6-5; clone_size: NA; j_call: TRBJ1-1; cdr3_nt: TGTGCCAGCAGGGGACAGGGGGTGAACACTGAAGCTTTCTTT; cdr3_aa: CASRGQGVNTEAFF
d_call: TRBD1; v_call: TRBV4-3; clone_size: NA; j_call: TRBJ2-2; cdr3_nt: TGCGCCAGCAGCCAAGATGGACAGGCGAACACCGGGGAGCTGTTTTTT; cdr3_aa: CASSQDGQANTGELFF
d_call: NA; v_call: TRBV30; clone_size: NA; j_call: TRBJ2-2; cdr3_nt: TGTGCCTGGAGGGTAGCTACGAACACCGGGGAGCTGTTTTTT; cdr3_aa: CAWRVATNTGELFF
d_call: NA; v_call: TRBV4-3; clone_size: NA; j_call: TRBJ2-1; cdr3_nt: TGCGCCAGCAGCCAGAGGACGGGGTCCTACAATGAGCAGTTCTTC; cdr3_aa: CASSQRTGSYNEQFF
d_call: NA; v_call: TRBV6-5; clone_size: NA; j_call: TRBJ2-1; cdr3_nt: TGTGCCAGCAGTCGGCGGGGCCGCTCCTACAATGAGCAGTTCTTC; cdr3_aa: CASSRRGRSYNEQFF
d_call: TRBD1; v_call: TRBV19; clone_size: NA; j_call: TRBJ2-5; cdr3_nt: TGTGCCAGTAGTCCCGACAGGGTCGGGGAGACCCAGTACTTC; cdr3_aa: CASSPDRVGETQYF
d_call: NA; v_call: TRBV21-1; clone_size: NA; j_call: TRBJ1-5; cdr3_nt: TGTACTACAGGGATCAATCAGCCCCAGCATTTT; cdr3_aa: CTTGINQPQHF
d_call: NA; v_call: TRBV9; clone_size: once; j_call: TRBJ2-3; cdr3_nt: TGTGCCAGCAGCCCCGCCCCACAAGATACGCAGTATTTT; cdr3_aa: CASSPAPQDTQYF
d_call: NA; v_call: TRBV7-9; clone_size: few; j_call: TRBJ1-5; cdr3_nt: TGTGCCAGCAGCTGGGACGACACCTATCAGCCCCAGCATTTT; cdr3_aa: CASSWDDTYQPQHF
d_call: NA; v_call: TRBV30; clone_size: NA; j_call: TRBJ2-6; cdr3_nt: TGTGCCTCGGGGGGGGCCAACGTCCTGACTTTC; cdr3_aa: CASGGANVLTF
d_call: NA; v_call: TRBV4-1; clone_size: NA; j_call: TRBJ1-5; cdr3_nt: TGCGCCAGCAGCCGGGAAATCGATCAGCCCCAGCATTTT; cdr3_aa: CASSREIDQPQHF
d_call: NA; v_call: TRBV9; clone_size: NA; j_call: TRBJ2-5; cdr3_nt: TGTGCCAGCAGCGTCGCTACAGGGATCCAAGAGACCCAGTACTTC; cdr3_aa: CASSVATGIQETQYF
d_call: NA; v_call: TRBV5-6; clone_size: NA; j_call: TRBJ2-5; cdr3_nt: TGTGCCAGCAGCTTGGGGGGCAGGACTTGGGAGACCCAGTACTTC; cdr3_aa: CASSLGGRTWETQYF
d_call: TRBD2; v_call: TRBV6-6; clone_size: NA; j_call: TRBJ2-7; cdr3_nt: TGTGCCAGCAGTTCATATCCGGGACTAGAGGGCGCGGAGCAGTACTTC; cdr3_aa: CASSSYPGLEGAEQYF
d_call: TRBD1; v_call: TRBV29-1; clone_size: NA; j_call: TRBJ1-4; cdr3_nt: TGCTCGGGACAGGCGGCTAATGAAAAACTGTTTTTT; cdr3_aa: CSGQAANEKLFF
d_call: TRBD1; v_call: TRBV4-3; clone_size: NA; j_call: TRBJ2-5; cdr3_nt: TGCGCCAGCAGCCAATTTGAGGGACAGGCCGGAGAGACCCAGTACTTC; cdr3_aa: CASSQFEGQAGETQYF
d_call: NA; v_call: TRBV5-7; clone_size: few; j_call: TRBJ1-1; cdr3_nt: TGTGCCAGCAGCTTGAAGGAGCATGAACATGGGGCTTTCTTT; cdr3_aa: CASSLKEHEHGAFF
d_call: TRBD1; v_call: TRBV30; clone_size: NA; j_call: TRBJ2-1; cdr3_nt: TGTGCCACCGGGACAGGAGCAAACTACAATGAGCAGTTCTTC; cdr3_aa: CATGTGANYNEQFF
d_call: NA; v_call: TRBV9; clone_size: few; j_call: TRBJ2-2; cdr3_nt: TGTGCCAGCAGCGTAATACAGCTCACCGGGGAGCTGTTTTTT; cdr3_aa: CASSVIQLTGELFF
d_call: TRBD1; v_call: TRBV27; clone_size: NA; j_call: TRBJ1-1; cdr3_nt: TGTGCCAGCGGATACAGGGGGGGCACTGAAGCTTTCTTT; cdr3_aa: CASGYRGGTEAFF
d_call: TRBD1; v_call: TRBV27; clone_size: NA; j_call: TRBJ1-5; cdr3_nt: TGTGCCAGCTCGACAGGGGATCAGCCCCAGCATTTT; cdr3_aa: CASSTGDQPQHF
d_call: TRBD1; v_call: TRBV7-3; clone_size: NA; j_call: TRBJ2-2; cdr3_nt: TGTGCCAGCAGCCCGGGACAGAGCGGCGGGGAGCTGTTTTTT; cdr3_aa: CASSPGQSGGELFF
d_call: NA; v_call: TRBV20-1; clone_size: few; j_call: TRBJ2-7; cdr3_nt: TGCAGTGCCGGTCCCCCGGGAGAGCAGTACTTC; cdr3_aa: CSAGPPGEQYF
d_call: TRBD2; v_call: TRBV6-1; clone_size: once; j_call: TRBJ2-1; cdr3_nt: TGTGCCAGCAGCCCCGGGGGGTCACAATACAATGAGCAGTTCTTC; cdr3_aa: CASSPGGSQYNEQFF
d_call: NA; v_call: TRBV29-1; clone_size: NA; j_call: TRBJ2-2; cdr3_nt: TGCAGCGTTGGAGGGGGAACCGGGGAGCTGTTTTTT; cdr3_aa: CSVGGGTGELFF
d_call: TRBD1; v_call: TRBV30; clone_size: few; j_call: TRBJ1-5; cdr3_nt: TGTGCCTGTGGGACAGGGCTGAATCAGCCCCAGCATTTT; cdr3_aa: CACGTGLNQPQHF
d_call: TRBD1; v_call: TRBV7-9; clone_size: NA; j_call: TRBJ2-7; cdr3_nt: TGTGCCAGCAGCTTAACTCCGGGACAGGGTACATACGAGCAGTACTTC; cdr3_aa: CASSLTPGQGTYEQYF
d_call: TRBD1; v_call: TRBV9; clone_size: few; j_call: TRBJ2-2; cdr3_nt: TGTGCCAGCAGCCCGAGCAGTCGGGACAGGATAACCGGGGAGCTGTTTTTT; cdr3_aa: CASSPSSRDRITGELFF
d_call: NA; v_call: TRBV7-9; clone_size: few; j_call: TRBJ1-3; cdr3_nt: TGTGCCAGCAGCCCAGCACTCTCTGGAAACACCATATATTTT; cdr3_aa: CASSPALSGNTIYF
d_call: TRBD2; v_call: TRBV11-2; clone_size: NA; j_call: TRBJ2-5; cdr3_nt: TGTGCCAGCAGCTTAGATGGAGAAGAAGCGGGGCAAGAGACCCAGTACTTC; cdr3_aa: CASSLDGEEAGQETQYF
d_call: NA; v_call: TRBV6-5; clone_size: NA; j_call: TRBJ1-2; cdr3_nt: TGTGCCAGCAGTTCCCAAGAACGGGGTGGCTACACCTTC; cdr3_aa: CASSSQERGGYTF
d_call: TRBD1; v_call: TRBV7-8; clone_size: NA; j_call: TRBJ2-1; cdr3_nt: TGTGCCAGCAGCGGCCAGGGGGCACGCGAGCAGTTCTTC; cdr3_aa: CASSGQGAREQFF
d_call: TRBD2; v_call: TRBV30; clone_size: few; j_call: TRBJ2-5; cdr3_nt: TGTGCCTGGACACTAGCGGGGGGCCGCAAAGAGACCCAGTACTTC; cdr3_aa: CAWTLAGGRKETQYF
d_call: NA; v_call: TRBV9; clone_size: NA; j_call: TRBJ1-3; cdr3_nt: TGTGCCAGCAGCGGGACGGTCTCTGGAAACACCATATATTTT; cdr3_aa: CASSGTVSGNTIYF
d_call: TRBD1; v_call: TRBV4-1; clone_size: few; j_call: TRBJ2-5; cdr3_nt: TGCGCCAGCAGCCAAGAGGGACAGCAAGAGACCCAGTACTTC; cdr3_aa: CASSQEGQQETQYF
d_call: NA; v_call: TRBV4-2; clone_size: NA; j_call: TRBJ1-2; cdr3_nt: TGTGCCAGCAGCCAAGTCGCGGGATCTGGGGGCTACACCTTC; cdr3_aa: CASSQVAGSGGYTF
d_call: TRBD1; v_call: TRBV9; clone_size: NA; j_call: TRBJ2-1; cdr3_nt: TGTGCCAGCAGCGTCGGACAGGGGATTTACAATGAGCAGTTCTTC; cdr3_aa: CASSVGQGIYNEQFF
d_call: TRBD1; v_call: TRBV25-1; clone_size: few; j_call: TRBJ1-5; cdr3_nt: TGTGCCAGCAGTCCCCGGACAGGGGGTCAGCCCCAGCATTTT; cdr3_aa: CASSPRTGGQPQHF
d_call: NA; v_call: TRBV30; clone_size: NA; j_call: TRBJ2-1; cdr3_nt: TGTGCCTGGAGTGGGGGCAGGCACTCCTACAATGAGCAGTTCTTC; cdr3_aa: CAWSGGRHSYNEQFF
d_call: NA; v_call: TRBV30; clone_size: NA; j_call: TRBJ2-1; cdr3_nt: TGTGCCTGGATACGGGGTCAGAATGAGCAGTTCTTC; cdr3_aa: CAWIRGQNEQFF